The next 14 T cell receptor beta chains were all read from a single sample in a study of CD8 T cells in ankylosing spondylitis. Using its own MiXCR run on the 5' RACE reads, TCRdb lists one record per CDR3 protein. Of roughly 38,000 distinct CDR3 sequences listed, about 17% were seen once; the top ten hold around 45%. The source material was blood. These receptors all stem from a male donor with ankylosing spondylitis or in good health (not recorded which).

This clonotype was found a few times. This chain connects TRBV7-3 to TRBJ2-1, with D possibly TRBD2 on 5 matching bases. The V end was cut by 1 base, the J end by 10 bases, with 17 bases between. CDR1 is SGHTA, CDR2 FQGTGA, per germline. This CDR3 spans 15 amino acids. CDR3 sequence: CASSLSGGGEDEQFF. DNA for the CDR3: TGTGCCAGCAGCTTAAGCGGCGGAGGCGAAGACGAGCAGTTCTTC.

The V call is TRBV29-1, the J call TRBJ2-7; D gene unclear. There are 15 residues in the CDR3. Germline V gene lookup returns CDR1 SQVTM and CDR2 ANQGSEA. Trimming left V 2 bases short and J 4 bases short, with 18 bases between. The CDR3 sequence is CSVETAQTGLYEQYV. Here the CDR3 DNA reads TGCAGCGTTGAAACCGCACAGACTGGGTTATACGAGCAGTACGTC.

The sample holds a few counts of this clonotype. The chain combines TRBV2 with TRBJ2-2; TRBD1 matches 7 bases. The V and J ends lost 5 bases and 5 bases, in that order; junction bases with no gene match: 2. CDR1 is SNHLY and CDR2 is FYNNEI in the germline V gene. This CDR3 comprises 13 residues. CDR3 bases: TGTGCCAGCAGTATACAGGGGACCGGGGAGCTGTTTTTT. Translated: CASSIQGTGELFF.

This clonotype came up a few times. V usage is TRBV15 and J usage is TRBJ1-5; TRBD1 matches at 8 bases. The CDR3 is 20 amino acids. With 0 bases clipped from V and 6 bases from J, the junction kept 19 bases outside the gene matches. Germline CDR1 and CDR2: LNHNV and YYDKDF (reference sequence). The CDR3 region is CATSRDPLSTSGGIGQPQHF. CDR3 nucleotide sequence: TGTGCCACCAGCAGAGACCCGTTATCAACATCAGGGGGCATAGGTCAGCCCCAGCATTTT.

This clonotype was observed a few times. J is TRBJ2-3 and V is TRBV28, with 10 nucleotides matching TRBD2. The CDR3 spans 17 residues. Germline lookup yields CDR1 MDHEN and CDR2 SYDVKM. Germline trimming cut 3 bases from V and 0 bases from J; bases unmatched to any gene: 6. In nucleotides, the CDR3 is TGTGCCAGCAGTTTTCGGCTAGCGGGAGTTAGCACAGATACGCAGTATTTT. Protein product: CASSFRLAGVSTDTQYF.

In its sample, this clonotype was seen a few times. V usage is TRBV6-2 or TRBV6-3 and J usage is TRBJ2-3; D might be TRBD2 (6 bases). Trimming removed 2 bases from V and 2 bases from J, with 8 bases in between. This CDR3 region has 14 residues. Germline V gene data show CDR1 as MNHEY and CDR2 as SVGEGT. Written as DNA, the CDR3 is TGTGCCAGCAGTTACGGGACTTACACAGATACGCAGTATTTT. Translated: CASSYGTYTDTQYF.

For the CDR3, the DNA is TGCAGTGCTAGAGATATCACTAGCGGCACCGGGGAGCTGTTTTTT. This sequence encodes CSARDITSGTGELFF. The genes are TRBV20-1 and TRBJ2-2; 8 bases agree with TRBD2. From germline, CDR1 is DFQATT and CDR2 SNEGSKA (reference sequence). The CDR3 is made up of 15 amino acids. V was clipped by 0 bases and J by 4 bases; unmatched bases: 4.

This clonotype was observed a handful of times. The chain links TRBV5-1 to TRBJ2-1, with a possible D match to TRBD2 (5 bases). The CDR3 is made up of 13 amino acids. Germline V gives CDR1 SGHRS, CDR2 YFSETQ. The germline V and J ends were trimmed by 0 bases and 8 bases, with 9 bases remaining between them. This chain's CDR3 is CASSLGGMDEQFF. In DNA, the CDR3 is TGCGCCAGCAGCTTGGGAGGGATGGATGAGCAGTTCTTC.

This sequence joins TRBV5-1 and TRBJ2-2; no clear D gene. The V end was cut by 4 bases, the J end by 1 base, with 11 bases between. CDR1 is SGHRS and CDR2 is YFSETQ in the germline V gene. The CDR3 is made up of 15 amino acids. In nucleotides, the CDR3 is TGCGCCAGCAGCCGAAGATCACAGAACACCGGGGAGCTGTTTTTT. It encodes CASSRRSQNTGELFF.

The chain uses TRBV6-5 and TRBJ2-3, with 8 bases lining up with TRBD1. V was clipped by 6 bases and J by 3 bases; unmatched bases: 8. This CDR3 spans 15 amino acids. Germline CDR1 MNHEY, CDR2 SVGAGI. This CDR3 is CASSPGGRRTDTQYF. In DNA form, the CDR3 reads TGTGCCAGCAGCCCAGGGGGCCGGAGAACAGATACGCAGTATTTT.

The CDR3, as DNA: TGCGCCAGCAGCCCCCGAGCGTCCTACAATGAGCAGTTCTTC. Amino acid sequence: CASSPRASYNEQFF. This chain links TRBV4-1 with TRBJ2-1; D gene uncertain. CDR3 length: 14 residues. Trimming shortened V by 4 bases and J by 1 base, and 8 bases separated the two germline ends. Germline V gene data show CDR1 as MGHRA and CDR2 as YSYEKL.

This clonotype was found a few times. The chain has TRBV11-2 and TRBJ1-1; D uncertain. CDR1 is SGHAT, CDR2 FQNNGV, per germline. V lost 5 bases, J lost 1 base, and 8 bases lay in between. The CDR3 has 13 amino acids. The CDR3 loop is CASSPGSNTEAFF. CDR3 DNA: TGTGCCAGCAGCCCCGGGTCGAACACTGAAGCTTTCTTT.

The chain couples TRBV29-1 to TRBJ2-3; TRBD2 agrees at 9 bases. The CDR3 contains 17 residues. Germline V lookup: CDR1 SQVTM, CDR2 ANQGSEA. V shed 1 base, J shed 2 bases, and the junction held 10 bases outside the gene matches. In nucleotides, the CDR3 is TGCAGCGTTGAAGGTAGCGGGGGAGAGCTTTTCACAGATACGCAGTATTTT. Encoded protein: CSVEGSGGELFTDTQYF.

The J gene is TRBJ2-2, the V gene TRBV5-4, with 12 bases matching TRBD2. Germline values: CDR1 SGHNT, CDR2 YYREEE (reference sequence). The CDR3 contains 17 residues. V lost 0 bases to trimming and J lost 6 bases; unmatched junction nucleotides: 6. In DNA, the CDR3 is TGTGCCAGCAGCTTGGAGGGACTAGCGGGCCCATCCGGGGAGCTGTTTTTT. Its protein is CASSLEGLAGPSGELFF.